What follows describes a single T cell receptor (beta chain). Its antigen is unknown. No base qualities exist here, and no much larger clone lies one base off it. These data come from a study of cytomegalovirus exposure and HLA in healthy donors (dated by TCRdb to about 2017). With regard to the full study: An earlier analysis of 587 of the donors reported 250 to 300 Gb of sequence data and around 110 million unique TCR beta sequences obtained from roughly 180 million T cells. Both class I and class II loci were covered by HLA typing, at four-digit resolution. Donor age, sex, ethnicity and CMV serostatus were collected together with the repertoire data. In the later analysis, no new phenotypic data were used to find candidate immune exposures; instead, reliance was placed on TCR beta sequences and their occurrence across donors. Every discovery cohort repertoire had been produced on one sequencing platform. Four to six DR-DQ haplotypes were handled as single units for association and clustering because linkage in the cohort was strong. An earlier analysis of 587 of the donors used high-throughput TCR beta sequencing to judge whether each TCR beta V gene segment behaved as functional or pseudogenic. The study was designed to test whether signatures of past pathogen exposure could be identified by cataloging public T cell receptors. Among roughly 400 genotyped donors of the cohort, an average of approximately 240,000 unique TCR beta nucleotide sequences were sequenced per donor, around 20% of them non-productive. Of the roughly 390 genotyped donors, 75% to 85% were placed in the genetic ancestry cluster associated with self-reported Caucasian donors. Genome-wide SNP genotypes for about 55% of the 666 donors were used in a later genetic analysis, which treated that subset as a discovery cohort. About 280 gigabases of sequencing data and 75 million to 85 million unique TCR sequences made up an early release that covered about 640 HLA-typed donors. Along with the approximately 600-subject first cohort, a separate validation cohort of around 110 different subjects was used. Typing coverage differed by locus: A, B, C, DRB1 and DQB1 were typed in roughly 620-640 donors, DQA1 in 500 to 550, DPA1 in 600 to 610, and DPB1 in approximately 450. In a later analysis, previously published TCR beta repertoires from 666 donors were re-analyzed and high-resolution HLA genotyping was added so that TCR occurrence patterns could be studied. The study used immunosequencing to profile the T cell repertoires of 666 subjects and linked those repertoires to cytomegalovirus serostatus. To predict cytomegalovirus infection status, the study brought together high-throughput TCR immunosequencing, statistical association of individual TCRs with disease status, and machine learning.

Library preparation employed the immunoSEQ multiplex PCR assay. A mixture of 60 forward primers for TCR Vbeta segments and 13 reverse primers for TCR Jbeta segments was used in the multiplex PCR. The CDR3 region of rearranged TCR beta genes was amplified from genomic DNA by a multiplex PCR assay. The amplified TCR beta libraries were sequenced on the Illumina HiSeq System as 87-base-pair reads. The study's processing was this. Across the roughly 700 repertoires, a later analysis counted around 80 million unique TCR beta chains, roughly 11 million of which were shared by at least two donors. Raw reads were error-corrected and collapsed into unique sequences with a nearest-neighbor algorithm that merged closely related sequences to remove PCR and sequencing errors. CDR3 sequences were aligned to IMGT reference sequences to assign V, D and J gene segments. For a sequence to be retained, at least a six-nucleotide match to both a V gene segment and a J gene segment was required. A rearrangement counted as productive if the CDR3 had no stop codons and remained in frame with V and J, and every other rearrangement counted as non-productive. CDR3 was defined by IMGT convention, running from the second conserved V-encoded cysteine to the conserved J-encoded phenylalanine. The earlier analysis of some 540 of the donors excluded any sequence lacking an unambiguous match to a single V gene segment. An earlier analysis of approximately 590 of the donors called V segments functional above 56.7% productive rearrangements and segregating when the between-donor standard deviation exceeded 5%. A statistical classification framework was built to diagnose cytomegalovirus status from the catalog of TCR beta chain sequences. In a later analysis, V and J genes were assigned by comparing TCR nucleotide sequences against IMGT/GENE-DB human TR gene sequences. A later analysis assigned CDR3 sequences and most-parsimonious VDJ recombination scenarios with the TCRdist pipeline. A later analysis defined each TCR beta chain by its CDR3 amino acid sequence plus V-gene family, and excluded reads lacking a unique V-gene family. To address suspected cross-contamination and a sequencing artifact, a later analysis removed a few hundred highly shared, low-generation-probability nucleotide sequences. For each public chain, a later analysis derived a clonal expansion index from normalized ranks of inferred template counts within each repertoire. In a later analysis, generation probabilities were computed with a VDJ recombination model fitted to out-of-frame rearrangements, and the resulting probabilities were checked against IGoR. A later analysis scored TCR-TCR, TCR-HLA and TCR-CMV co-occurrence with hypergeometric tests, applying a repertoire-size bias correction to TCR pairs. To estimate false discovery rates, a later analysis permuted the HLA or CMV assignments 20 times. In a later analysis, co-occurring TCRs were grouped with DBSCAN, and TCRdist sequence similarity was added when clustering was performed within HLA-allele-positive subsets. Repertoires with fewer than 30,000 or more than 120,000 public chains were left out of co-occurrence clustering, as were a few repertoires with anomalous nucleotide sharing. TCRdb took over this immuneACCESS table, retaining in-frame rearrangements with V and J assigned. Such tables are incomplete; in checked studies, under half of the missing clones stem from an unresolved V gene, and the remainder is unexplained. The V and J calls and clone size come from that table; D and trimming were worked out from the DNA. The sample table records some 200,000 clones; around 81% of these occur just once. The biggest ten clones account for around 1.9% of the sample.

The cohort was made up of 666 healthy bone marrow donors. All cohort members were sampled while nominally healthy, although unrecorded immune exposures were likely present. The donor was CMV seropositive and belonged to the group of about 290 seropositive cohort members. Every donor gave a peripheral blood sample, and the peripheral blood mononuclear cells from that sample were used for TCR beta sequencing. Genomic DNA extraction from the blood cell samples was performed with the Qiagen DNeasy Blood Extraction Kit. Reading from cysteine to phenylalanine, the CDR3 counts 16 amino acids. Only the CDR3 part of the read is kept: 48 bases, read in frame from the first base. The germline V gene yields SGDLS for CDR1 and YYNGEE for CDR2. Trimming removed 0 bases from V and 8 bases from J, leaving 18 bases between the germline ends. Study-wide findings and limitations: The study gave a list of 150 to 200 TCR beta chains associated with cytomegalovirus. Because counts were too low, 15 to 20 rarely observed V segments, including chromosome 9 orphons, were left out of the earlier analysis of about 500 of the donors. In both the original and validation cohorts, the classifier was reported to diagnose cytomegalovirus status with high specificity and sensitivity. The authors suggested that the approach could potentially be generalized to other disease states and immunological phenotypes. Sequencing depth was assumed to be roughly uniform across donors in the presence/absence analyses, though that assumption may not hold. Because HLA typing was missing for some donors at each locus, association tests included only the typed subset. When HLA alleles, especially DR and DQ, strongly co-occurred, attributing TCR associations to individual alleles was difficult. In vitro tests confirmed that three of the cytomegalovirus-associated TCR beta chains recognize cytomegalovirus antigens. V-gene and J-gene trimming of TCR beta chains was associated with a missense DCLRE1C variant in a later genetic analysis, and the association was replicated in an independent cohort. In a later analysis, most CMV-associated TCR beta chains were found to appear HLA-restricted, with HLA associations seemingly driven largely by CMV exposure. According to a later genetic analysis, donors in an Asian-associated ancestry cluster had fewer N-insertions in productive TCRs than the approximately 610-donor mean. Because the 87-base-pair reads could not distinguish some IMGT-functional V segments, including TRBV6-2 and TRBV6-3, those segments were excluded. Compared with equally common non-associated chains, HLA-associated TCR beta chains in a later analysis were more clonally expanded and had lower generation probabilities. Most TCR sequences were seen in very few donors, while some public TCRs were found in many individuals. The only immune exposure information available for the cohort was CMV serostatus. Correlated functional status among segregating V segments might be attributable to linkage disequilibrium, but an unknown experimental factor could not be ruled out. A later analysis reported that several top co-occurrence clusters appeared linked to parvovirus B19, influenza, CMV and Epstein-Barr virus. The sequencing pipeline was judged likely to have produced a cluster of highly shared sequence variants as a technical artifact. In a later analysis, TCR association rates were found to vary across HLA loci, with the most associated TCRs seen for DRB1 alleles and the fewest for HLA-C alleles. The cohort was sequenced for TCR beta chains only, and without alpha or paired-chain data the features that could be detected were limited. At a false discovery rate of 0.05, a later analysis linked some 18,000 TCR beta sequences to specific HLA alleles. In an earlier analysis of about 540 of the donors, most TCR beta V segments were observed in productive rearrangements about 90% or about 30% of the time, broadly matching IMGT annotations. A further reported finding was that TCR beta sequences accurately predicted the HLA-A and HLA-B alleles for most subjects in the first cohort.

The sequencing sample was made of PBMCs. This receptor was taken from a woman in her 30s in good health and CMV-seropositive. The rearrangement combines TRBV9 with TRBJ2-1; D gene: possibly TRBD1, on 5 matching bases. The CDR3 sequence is CASSVAFQGGGHEQFF. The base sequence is TGTGCCAGCAGCGTAGCATTCCAGGGTGGTGGGCATGAGCAGTTCTTC. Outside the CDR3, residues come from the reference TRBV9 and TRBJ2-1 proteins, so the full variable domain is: DSGVTQTPKHLITATGQRVTLRCSPRSGDLSVYWYQQSLDQGLQFLIQYYNGEERAKGNILERFSAQQFPDLHSELNLSSLELGDSALYFCASSVAFQGGGHEQFFGPGTRLTVL.